This T cell receptor beta chain was obtained from a study of shared clonotypes between healthy human individuals. Germline V gives CDR1 MDHEN, CDR2 SYDVKM. The length of the CDR3 is 13 residues. Trimming pared 2 bases from V and 5 bases from J, leaving 9 bases between. Remarks on this clone: Its antigen is unidentified. Additional DNA sequences in this sample encode the identical CDR3.

Naive CD8 cells lacked CD45RO, underwent positive selection for CCR7 and left out terminally differentiated effector memory CD45RA+ cells. Replicate PCRs run on sorted subsets employed approximately 0.2 ug DNA, roughly 30,000 T cell genomes. TCRdb keeps only in-frame clones here, not all; method: immunoSEQ multiplex PCR. The sample lists some 2,000,000 clones, about 95% occurring once. Study-wide points: Shared across several donors were approximately 5% of the naive CD4 clonotypes.

The sequencing input was naive CD8+ T cells sorted from blood. The origin of this receptor is a man aged 18 to 30 in good health. V and J are TRBV28 and TRBJ2-5; weak D call: TRBD1 (6 bases). CDR3 region: CASSLGGIETQYF. DNA of the CDR3: TGTGCCAGCAGTTTAGGGGGCATCGAGACCCAGTACTTC.